This T cell receptor beta chain was retrieved from a study of persistence of HIV-infected CD4 T cells. On the study more broadly: Up to about 200 mL blood was drawn at multiple time points; a couple of donors had single-time leukapheresis. Study observations and caveats: Compared with CD3/CD28-stimulated cells, CMV- and Gag-responding cells showed lower TCRbeta richness.

From germline, CDR1 is MNHEY and CDR2 SVGAGI. This CDR3 has 14 residues. V was pared by 8 bases and J by 3 bases, with 4 bases of the junction left unmatched. The stimulus was an HIV-1 Gag 15-mer peptide pool, 0.95 to 1 ug/peptide/mL. Responding CD4+ T cells were sorted by upregulation of both CD40 ligand and CD69. Donors had undetectable plasma HIV-1 RNA, under 50 copies/mL, for 4+ years. CD8-depleted PBMCs were stimulated 15 to 20 hours with anti-CD28/CD49d costimulation, CD40-blocking antibody and enfuvirtide. About this clone itself: Its antigen remains unidentified.

The immunoSEQ assay was version 4, run in survey mode. Clones were read by immunoSEQ multiplex PCR, and TCRdb kept only the in-frame ones, dropping some. The sample lists approximately 25,000 clones; under 80% were seen once. The source was CD4+ T cells sorted from PBMCs after roughly 17-hour stimulation, collected from a patient who received antiretroviral therapy. This sequence joins TRBV6-5 and TRBJ1-6; 7 positions agree with TRBD1. This sequence was found in an adult man with HIV who was CMV-seropositive. Written as DNA, the CDR3 is TGTGCCAGCGAGTACAGGGGCTATAATTCACCCCTCCACTTT. Its translation: CASEYRGYNSPLHF.